A single sample is the source of the 16 T cell receptor beta chains below, sequenced in a study of cytomegalovirus exposure and HLA in healthy donors. TCRdb's table, derived via immunoSEQ multiplex PCR, lists solely in-frame clones and lacks some. The data show around 350,000 clones, approximately 90% seen once. The specimen sequenced was PBMCs. The receptor set was obtained from a young woman in good health and CMV-seronegative.

For the CDR3, the DNA is TGCGCCAGCCCAATCCACGGGCCTCAATCCTCCGGGACAGGGGGAACCTACGAGCAGTACTTC. Amino acids: CASPIHGPQSSGTGGTYEQYF. The rearrangement uses TRBV5-1 and TRBJ2-7, with 11 bases that match TRBD1. The length of the CDR3 is 21 residues. Germline V lookup: CDR1 SGHRS, CDR2 YFSETQ. V dropped 7 bases and J dropped 2; count of bases not matched to a gene: 26.

The J gene is TRBJ2-6, the V gene TRBV30; TRBD2 might be the D (6 bases). V was pared by 7 bases and J by 0 bases, with 10 bases between. CDR3 length: 14 residues. CDR1 and CDR2 from the germline V gene are GTSNPN and SVGIG (reference sequence). The CDR3 nucleotides read TGTGCCTTTGGAGGGGACTCTGGGGCCAACGTCCTGACTTTC. Its protein product is CAFGGDSGANVLTF.

CDR3 protein: CASSLASGGYLNTQYF. As DNA, the CDR3 is TGTGCCAGCAGCTTGGCTAGCGGGGGTTATTTGAATACGCAGTATTTT. This chain joins TRBV5-4 and TRBJ2-3, with 10 bases matching TRBD2. Trimming took 0 bases from V and 7 from J; bases not matched to a gene: 8. The germline V gene has CDR1 SGHNT and CDR2 YYREEE (reference sequence). This CDR3 has 16 amino acids.

This clone was detected a few times. The V call is TRBV7-9, the J call TRBJ1-2; D possibly corresponds to TRBD1 (5 bases). Germline CDR1 and CDR2: SEHNR and FQNEAQ (reference sequence). Trimming stripped 4 bases from V and 6 bases from J, with 9 bases between. This CDR3 has 12 residues. This CDR3 reads CASSYLGDGYTF. CDR3 DNA: TGTGCCAGCAGCTACCTAGGGGATGGCTACACCTTC. Supplemented by reference TRBV7-9 and TRBJ1-2, the full variable domain reads DTGVSQNPRHKITKRGQNVTFRCDPISEHNRLYWYRQTLGQGPEFLTYFQNEAQLEKSRLLSDRFSAERPKGSFSTLEIQRTEQGDSAMYLCASSYLGDGYTFGSGTRLTVV.

This clone appeared a single time. The J gene is TRBJ2-2, the V gene TRBV7-9; TRBD2 is a possible D gene (6 bases). Germline CDR1 SEHNR, CDR2 FQNEAQ (reference sequence). The CDR3 length is 17 residues. The V gene lost 5 bases and the J gene lost 8 bases, with 24 bases spanning the gap. CDR3 sequence reads: CASSTPSLREIPGELFF. The CDR3 DNA is TGTGCCAGCAGCACCCCAAGTCTCCGGGAGATACCGGGGGAGCTGTTTTTT.

The V gene is TRBV6-5, the J gene TRBJ2-7; D possibly corresponds to TRBD2 (5 bases). The CDR3 extends over 12 amino acids. In germline, CDR1 is MNHEY, CDR2 SVGAGI. V lost 5 bases and J 3 bases, leaving 8 bases between the germline ends. Here the CDR3 reads CASSEAVYEQYF. CDR3 DNA: TGTGCCAGCAGTGAAGCGGTCTACGAGCAGTACTTC.

Only a few counts were recorded for this clone. CDR3 nucleotides: TGTGCCACCAGCAGAGATACAAGTTATAATGAAAAACTGTTTTTT. The encoded protein is CATSRDTSYNEKLFF. The V gene is TRBV15, the J gene TRBJ1-4; D gene unclear. CDR1 LNHNV and CDR2 YYDKDF come from the germline V gene (reference sequence). The CDR3 length is 15 residues. Trimming took off 0 bases at V and 4 bases at J, with 9 bases between the two ends.

The chain has TRBV9 and TRBJ1-2; no definite D call. This CDR3 has 14 amino acids. The V end lost 2 bases, the J end lost 1 base, and 9 bases lay between the germline ends. CDR1 is SGDLS, CDR2 YYNGEE, per germline. CDR3: CASSVGDLNYGYTF. The CDR3 region has the DNA TGTGCCAGCAGCGTGGGAGATCTTAACTATGGCTACACCTTC.

This clone showed up just a few times. The chain combines TRBV25-1 with TRBJ2-2, with a tentative D call TRBD2 (5 bases). Germline-derived CDR1 and CDR2 are MGHDK and SYGVNS. Between the trimmed V and J ends, which lost 7 bases and 5 bases, there was a span of 8 bases. This CDR3 has 12 residues. The CDR3 DNA reads TGTGCCAGCACGCCGGGGACCGGGGAGCTGTTTTTT. Amino acids: CASTPGTGELFF. Full variable domain (rest looked up from reference TRBV25-1 and TRBJ2-2): EADIYQTPRYLVIGTGKKITLECSQTMGHDKMYWYQQDPGMELHLIHYSYGVNSTEKGDLSSESTVSRIRTEHFPLTLESARPSHTSQYLCASTPGTGELFFGEGSRLTVL.

This clone was counted a single time. The V gene is TRBV10-3, the J gene TRBJ2-3; 9 bases agree with TRBD2. V dropped 7 bases and J dropped 4; count of bases not matched to a gene: 6. The CDR3 is 14 amino acids. Looked up from germline, CDR1 is ENHRY and CDR2 is SYGVKD. This chain's CDR3 is CAIKASGDSDTQYF. CDR3 DNA: TGTGCCATCAAGGCTAGCGGGGACTCAGATACGCAGTATTTT.

The V gene is TRBV6-1, the J gene TRBJ2-1, with 13 nucleotides matching TRBD2. The V gene end was trimmed by 5 bases and the J gene end by 4 bases; junction bases not matched to a gene: 2. The V gene's germline CDR1 is MNHNS and CDR2 SASEGT. The CDR3 contains 15 residues. The CDR3 DNA reads TGTGCCAGCAGTCCGGGACTAGCGGGGTACAATGAGCAGTTCTTC. As protein: CASSPGLAGYNEQFF.

This clone appeared a single time. J is TRBJ2-2 and V is TRBV7-3, with D possibly matching TRBD1 (5 bases). The CDR3 consists of 15 residues. The ends were cut back, 1 base at V and 4 bases at J, with 10 bases in the middle. Germline CDR1 and CDR2: SGHTA and FQGTGA. CDR3 nucleotides: TGTGCCAGCAGCTTAAAAGCAGGGCTCACCGGGGAGCTGTTTTTT. It is translated as CASSLKAGLTGELFF.

The rearrangement uses TRBV5-6 and TRBJ2-7; TRBD1 is a possible D gene (6 bases). V was cut by 6 bases and J by 3 bases, with 13 bases left in between. The V gene's germline CDR1 is SGHDT and CDR2 YYEEEE. The CDR3 runs to 13 residues. The CDR3: CASNVQGIYEQYF. As DNA, the CDR3 is TGTGCCAGCAACGTACAGGGAATCTACGAGCAGTACTTC.

This clone has a handful of counts. The chain employs TRBV29-1 and TRBJ2-1, with D uncertain. The V gene's germline CDR1 is SQVTM and CDR2 ANQGSEA. The CDR3 sequence is 10 residues long. Trimming left V 7 bases short and J 5 bases short, with 6 bases between. CDR3 DNA: TGCAGCGGTCGGGACAATGAGCAGTTCTTC. As protein: CSGRDNEQFF.

This chain joins TRBV5-1 and TRBJ2-2; D may be TRBD1 (6 bases). The germline CDR1 and CDR2 sequences are SGHRS and YFSETQ. Between the trimmed V and J ends, which lost 4 bases and 5 bases, there was a span of 15 bases. The CDR3 spans 15 residues. This CDR3 reads CASSTDRFYTGELFF. CDR3 in DNA: TGCGCCAGCAGCACCGACAGGTTTTATACCGGGGAGCTGTTTTTT.

This rearrangement joins TRBV28 to TRBJ1-2; TRBD1 might be the D (5 bases). Trimming removed 6 bases from V and 4 bases from J, with 15 bases in between. This CDR3 is built from 14 residues. The germline gives CDR1 MDHEN, CDR2 SYDVKM. CDR3 coding DNA: TGTGCCAGCAGCCAGACAGCCTGGACCTATGGCTACACCTTC. Translated, it gives CASSQTAWTYGYTF.